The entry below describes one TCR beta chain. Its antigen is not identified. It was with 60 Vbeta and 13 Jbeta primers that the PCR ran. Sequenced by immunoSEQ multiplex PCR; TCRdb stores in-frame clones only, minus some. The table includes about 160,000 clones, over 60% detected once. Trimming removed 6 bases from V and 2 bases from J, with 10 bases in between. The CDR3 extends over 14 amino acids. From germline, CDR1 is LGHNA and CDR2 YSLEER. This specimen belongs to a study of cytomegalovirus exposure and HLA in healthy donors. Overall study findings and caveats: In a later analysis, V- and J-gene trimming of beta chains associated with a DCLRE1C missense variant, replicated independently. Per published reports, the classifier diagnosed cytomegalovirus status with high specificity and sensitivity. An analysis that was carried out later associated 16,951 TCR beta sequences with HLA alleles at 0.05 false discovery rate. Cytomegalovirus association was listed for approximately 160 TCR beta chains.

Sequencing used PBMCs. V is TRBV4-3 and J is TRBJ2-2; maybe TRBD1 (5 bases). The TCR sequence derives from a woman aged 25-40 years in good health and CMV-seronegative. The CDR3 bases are TGCGCCAGCAGACGACAGACCAACACCGGGGAGCTGTTTTTT. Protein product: CASRRQTNTGELFF.